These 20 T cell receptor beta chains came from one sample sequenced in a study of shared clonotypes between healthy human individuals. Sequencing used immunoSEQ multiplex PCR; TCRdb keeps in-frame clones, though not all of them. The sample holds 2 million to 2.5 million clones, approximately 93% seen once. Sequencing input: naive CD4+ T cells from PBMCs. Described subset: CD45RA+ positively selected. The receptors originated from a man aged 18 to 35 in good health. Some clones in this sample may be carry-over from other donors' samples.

The CDR3 region is CASRTSGRATDTQYF. CDR3 coding DNA: TGTGCCAGCAGGACTAGCGGGAGGGCCACAGATACGCAGTATTTT. The gene calls are TRBV6-1 and TRBJ2-3; 14 positions match TRBD2. The ends lost 6 bases at V and 2 bases at J; junction bases unmatched: 1. The CDR3 has 15 amino acids. Germline V gene sequence: CDR1 MNHNS, CDR2 SASEGT.

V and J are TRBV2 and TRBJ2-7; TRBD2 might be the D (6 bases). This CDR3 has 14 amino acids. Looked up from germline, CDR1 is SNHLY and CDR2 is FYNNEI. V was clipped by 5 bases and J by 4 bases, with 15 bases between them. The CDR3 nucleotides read TGTGCCAGCAGTTACTACGGGACTGGATACGAGCAGTACTTC. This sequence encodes CASSYYGTGYEQYF.

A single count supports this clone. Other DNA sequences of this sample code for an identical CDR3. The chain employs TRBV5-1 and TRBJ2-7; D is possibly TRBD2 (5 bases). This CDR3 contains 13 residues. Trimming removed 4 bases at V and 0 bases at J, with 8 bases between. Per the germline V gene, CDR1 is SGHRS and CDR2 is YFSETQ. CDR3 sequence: CASSQGSSYEQYF. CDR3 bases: TGCGCCAGCAGCCAAGGGAGCTCCTACGAGCAGTACTTC.

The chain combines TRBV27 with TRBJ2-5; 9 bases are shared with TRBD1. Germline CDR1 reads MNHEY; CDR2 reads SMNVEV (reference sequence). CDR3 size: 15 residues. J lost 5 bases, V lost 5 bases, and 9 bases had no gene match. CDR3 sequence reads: CASSAPDRGSETQYF. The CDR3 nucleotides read TGTGCCAGCAGTGCACCGGACAGGGGTAGCGAGACCCAGTACTTC.

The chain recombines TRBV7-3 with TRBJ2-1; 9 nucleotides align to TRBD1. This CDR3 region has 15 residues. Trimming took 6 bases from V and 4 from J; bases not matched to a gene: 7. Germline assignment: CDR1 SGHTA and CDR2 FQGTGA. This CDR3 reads CASSLDRGEYNEQFF. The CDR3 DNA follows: TGTGCCAGCAGTTTGGACAGGGGCGAGTACAATGAGCAGTTCTTC.

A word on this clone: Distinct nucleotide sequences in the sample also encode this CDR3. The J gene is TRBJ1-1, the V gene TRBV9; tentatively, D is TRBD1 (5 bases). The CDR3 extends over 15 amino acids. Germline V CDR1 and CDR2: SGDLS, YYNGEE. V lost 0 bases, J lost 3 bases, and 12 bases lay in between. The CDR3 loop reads CASSVDGGRDTEAFF. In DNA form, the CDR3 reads TGTGCCAGCAGCGTAGACGGGGGTCGGGACACTGAAGCTTTCTTT. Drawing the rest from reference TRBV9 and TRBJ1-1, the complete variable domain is DSGVTQTPKHLITATGQRVTLRCSPRSGDLSVYWYQQSLDQGLQFLIQYYNGEERAKGNILERFSAQQFPDLHSELNLSSLELGDSALYFCASSVDGGRDTEAFFGQGTRLTVV.

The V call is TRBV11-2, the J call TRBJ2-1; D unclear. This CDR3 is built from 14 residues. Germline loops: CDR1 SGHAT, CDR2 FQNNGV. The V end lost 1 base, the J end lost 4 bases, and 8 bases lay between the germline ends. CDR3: CASSLGHKYNEQFF. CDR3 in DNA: TGTGCCAGCAGCTTAGGACATAAGTACAATGAGCAGTTCTTC.

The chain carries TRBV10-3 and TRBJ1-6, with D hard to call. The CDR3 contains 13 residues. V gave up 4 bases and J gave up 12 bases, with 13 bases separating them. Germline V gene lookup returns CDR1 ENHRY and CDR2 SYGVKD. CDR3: CAISGPGGQPLHF. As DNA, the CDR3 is TGTGCCATCAGTGGGCCAGGCGGCCAACCCCTCCACTTT.

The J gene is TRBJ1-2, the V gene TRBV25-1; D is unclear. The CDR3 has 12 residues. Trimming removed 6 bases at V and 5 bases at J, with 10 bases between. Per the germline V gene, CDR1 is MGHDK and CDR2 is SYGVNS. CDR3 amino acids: CASSEPGYGYTF. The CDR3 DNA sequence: TGTGCCAGCAGCGAACCGGGATATGGCTACACCTTC.

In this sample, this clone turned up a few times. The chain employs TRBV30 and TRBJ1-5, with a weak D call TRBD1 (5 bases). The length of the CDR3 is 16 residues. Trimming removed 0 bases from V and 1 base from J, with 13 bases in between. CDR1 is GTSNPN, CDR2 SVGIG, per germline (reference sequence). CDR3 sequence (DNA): TGTGCCTGGAGTGTCCGAGGACAAATAAGCAATCAGCCCCAGCATTTT. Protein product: CAWSVRGQISNQPQHF.

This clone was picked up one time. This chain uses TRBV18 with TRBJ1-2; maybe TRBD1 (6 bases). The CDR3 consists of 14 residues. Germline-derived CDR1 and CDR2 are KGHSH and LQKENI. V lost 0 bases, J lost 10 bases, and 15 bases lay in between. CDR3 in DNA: TGTGCCAGCTCACCACCGACGACAGGCGGGCCCTACACCTTC. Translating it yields CASSPPTTGGPYTF.

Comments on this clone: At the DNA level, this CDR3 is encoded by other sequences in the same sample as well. The chain's CDR3 is CASSLPGANVLTF. CDR3 coding DNA: TGTGCCAGCAGCTTGCCCGGGGCCAACGTCCTGACTTTC. The gene calls are TRBV11-2 and TRBJ2-6; no definite D call. Trimming stripped 3 bases from V and 4 bases from J, with 4 bases between. The CDR3 is 13 amino acids. The V gene's germline CDR1 is SGHAT and CDR2 FQNNGV.

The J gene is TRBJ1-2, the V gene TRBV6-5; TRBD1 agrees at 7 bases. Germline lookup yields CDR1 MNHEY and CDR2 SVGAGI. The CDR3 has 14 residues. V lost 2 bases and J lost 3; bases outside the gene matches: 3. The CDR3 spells CASSYRGTDYGYTF. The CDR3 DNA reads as TGTGCCAGCAGTTACCGGGGGACAGACTATGGCTACACCTTC.

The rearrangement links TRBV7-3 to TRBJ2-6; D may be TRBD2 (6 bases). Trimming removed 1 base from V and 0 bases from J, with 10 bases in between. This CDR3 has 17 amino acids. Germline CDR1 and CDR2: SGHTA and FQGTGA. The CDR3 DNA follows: TGTGCCAGCAGCTTAAATTCGCGGGACTCTGGGGCCAACGTCCTGACTTTC. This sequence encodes CASSLNSRDSGANVLTF.

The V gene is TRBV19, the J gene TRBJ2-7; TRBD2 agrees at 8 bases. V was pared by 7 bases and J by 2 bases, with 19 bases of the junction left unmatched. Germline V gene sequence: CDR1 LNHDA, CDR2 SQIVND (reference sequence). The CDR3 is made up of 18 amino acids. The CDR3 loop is CASTLRRAVLADAYEQYF. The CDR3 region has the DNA TGTGCCAGTACCCTAAGGCGAGCAGTACTAGCGGATGCCTACGAGCAGTACTTC.

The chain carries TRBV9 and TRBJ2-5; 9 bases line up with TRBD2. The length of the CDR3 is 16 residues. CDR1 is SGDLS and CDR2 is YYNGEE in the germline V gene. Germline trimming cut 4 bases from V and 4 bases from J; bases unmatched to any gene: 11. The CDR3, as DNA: TGTGCCAGCAGCATGTTAACTAGCGGGCACCGAGAGACCCAGTACTTC. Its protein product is CASSMLTSGHRETQYF.

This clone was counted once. The CDR3 DNA is TGTGCCAGCAGTTCCTTAGCGGGGCCACCCCCCGAGCAGTACTTC. Its protein product is CASSSLAGPPPEQYF. The gene calls are TRBV27 and TRBJ2-7; TRBD2 matches at 8 bases. V was clipped by 4 bases and J by 6 bases; unmatched bases: 11. The CDR3 is 15 residues long. Germline CDR1 is MNHEY and CDR2 is SMNVEV (reference sequence).

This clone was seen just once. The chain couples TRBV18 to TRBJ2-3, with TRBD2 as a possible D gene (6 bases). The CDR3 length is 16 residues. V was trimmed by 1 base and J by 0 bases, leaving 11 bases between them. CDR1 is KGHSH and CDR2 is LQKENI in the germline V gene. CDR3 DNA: TGTGCCAGCTCACCACTAACTAGCACAAGCACAGATACGCAGTATTTT. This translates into CASSPLTSTSTDTQYF.

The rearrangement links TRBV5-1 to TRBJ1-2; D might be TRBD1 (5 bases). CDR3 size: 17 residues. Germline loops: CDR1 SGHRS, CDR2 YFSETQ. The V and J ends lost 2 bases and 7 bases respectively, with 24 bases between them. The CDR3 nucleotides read TGCGCCAGCAGCTTTGAATCCCCCCCCCGGGCAAGGGGTGGCTACACCTTC. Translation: CASSFESPPRARGGYTF.

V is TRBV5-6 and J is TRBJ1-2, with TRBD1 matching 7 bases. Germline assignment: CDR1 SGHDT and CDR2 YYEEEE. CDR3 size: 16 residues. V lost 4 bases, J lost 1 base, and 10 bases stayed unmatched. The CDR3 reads CASSRTNRGFNYGYTF. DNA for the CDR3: TGTGCCAGCAGCCGAACTAACAGGGGCTTTAACTATGGCTACACCTTC.